This TCR beta chain came from a study of beta chain features in type 1 diabetes. Study conclusions and caveats: Naive, central memory and Treg TCRB repertoires appeared more alike in patients than in healthy donors. Any HLA effect on TCRB rearrangement was left unresolved by small sub-analyses. Type 1 diabetes patients showed a moderate but significant shortening of TCRB CDR3s in all four CD4+ subsets.

Each population that was sorted was more than 95% pure. On this clone: Its antigen is not known.

The CDR3 contains 12 residues. Germline loops: CDR1 SNHLY, CDR2 FYNNEI. V lost 6 bases to trimming and J lost 3 bases, with 7 bases between them. Expressed TCRB transcripts were sequenced, since all the RNA that had been isolated was reverse transcribed. This table comes from immunoSEQ multiplex PCR, and its TCRdb copy is limited to in-frame clones, with some not included. The sample shows about 660,000 clones, over 12% of them seen only once. Sequenced: naive CD4+ T cells from blood. This sequence joins TRBV2 and TRBJ2-3; D is ambiguous. The clonotype was recovered from a man younger than 30 with type 1 diabetes. Here the CDR3 DNA reads TGTGCCAGCAGCGCGGAGACAGATACGCAGTATTTT. It is translated as CASSAETDTQYF.